This record covers a single T cell receptor beta chain. Clones were read by immunoSEQ multiplex PCR, and TCRdb kept only the in-frame ones, dropping some. The data hold 45,000 to 65,000 clones, with more than 85% observed a single time. The sample is drawn from a study of blood T cell repertoires in COVID-19. Losses at the gene ends were 4 bases for V and 8 bases for J; bases not matched to a gene: 12. This CDR3 has 16 amino acids. In germline, CDR1 is SGHNT, CDR2 YYREEE (reference sequence). Sequenced sample: peripheral blood. V and J are TRBV5-4 and TRBJ2-1; TRBD2 aligns across 10 bases. The TCR sequence derives from an elderly woman with acute or convalescent COVID-19. The CDR3: CASSTQREGLRDEQFF. The CDR3 coding sequence is TGTGCCAGCAGCACACAGCGGGAGGGCCTTAGGGATGAGCAGTTCTTC.